The clone carrying this T cell receptor beta chain came up a few times. The entry originates in a study of cytomegalovirus exposure and HLA in healthy donors. Both 60 Vbeta primers and 13 Jbeta primers went into the PCR. Profiling relied on immunoSEQ multiplex PCR, and the TCRdb table lists in-frame clones only, not all of them. The data show about 110,000 clones, around 73% seen once. The sequenced material came from PBMCs. The clonotype comes from a man aged 40-49 years in good health and CMV-seronegative.

Here the CDR3 DNA reads TGTGCCAGCAGCCAAGTTAACAGCCCTAACTATGGCTACACCTTC. Translated, it gives CASSQVNSPNYGYTF. The chain recombines TRBV4-2 with TRBJ1-2; D ambiguous. V lost 1 base to trimming and J lost 0 bases, with 9 bases between them. This CDR3 has 15 residues. Germline V gene sequence: CDR1 LGHNA, CDR2 YNFKEQ.